This T cell receptor (beta chain) was profiled in a study of blood T cell repertoires in COVID-19. The CDR3 loop spans 11 amino acids. Trimming removed 3 bases at V and 6 bases at J, with 3 bases between. Germline loops: CDR1 LGHDT, CDR2 YNNKEL (reference sequence). The method was immunoSEQ multiplex PCR; TCRdb's version includes in-frame clones alone and lacks a portion of them. Found here are roughly 40,000 clones, 85% to 90% of them singletons; the top ten hold roughly 12%. This TCR was recovered from a man between 65 and 85 years old with acute or convalescent COVID-19. The rearrangement uses TRBV3-1 (or the pseudogene TRBV3-2) and TRBJ2-1; no clear D gene. What was sequenced was peripheral blood. CDR3 sequence (DNA): TGTGCCAGCAGCCACAGCAATGAGCAGTTCTTC. Its protein is CASSHSNEQFF.